This T cell receptor (beta chain) emerged from a study of siplizumab effects on memory and regulatory T cells. Sequencing was performed with immunoSEQ multiplex PCR; in TCRdb, only in-frame clones are kept and a portion is missing. The table lists 90,000 to 150,000 clones, roughly 93% of them singletons. This sequence was found in a human donor in good health. What was sequenced was non-Treg CD4+ T cells sorted from blood.

The CDR3 DNA reads as TGCGCCAGCAGCCCCCGGGACAGGGGCCCCTACGAGCAGTACTTC. Protein product: CASSPRDRGPYEQYF. The gene calls are TRBV4-1 and TRBJ2-7, with TRBD1 identical over 10 bases. This CDR3 has 15 amino acids. The J segment lost 2 bases and the V segment lost 4 bases, leaving 5 bases of the junction unmatched. The germline V gene has CDR1 MGHRA and CDR2 YSYEKL.